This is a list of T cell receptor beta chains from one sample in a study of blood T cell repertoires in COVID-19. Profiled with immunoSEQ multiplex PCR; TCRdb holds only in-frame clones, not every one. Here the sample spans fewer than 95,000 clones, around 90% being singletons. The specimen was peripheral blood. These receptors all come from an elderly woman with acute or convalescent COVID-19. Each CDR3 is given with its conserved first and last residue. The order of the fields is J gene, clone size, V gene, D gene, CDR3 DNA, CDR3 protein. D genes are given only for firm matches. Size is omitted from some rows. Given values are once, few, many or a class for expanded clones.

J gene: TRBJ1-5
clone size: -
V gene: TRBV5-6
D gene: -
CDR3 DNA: TGTGCCAGCAGCTTGACAGCAGCGGCGAGCAATCAGCCCCAGCATTTT
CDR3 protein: CASSLTAAASNQPQHF

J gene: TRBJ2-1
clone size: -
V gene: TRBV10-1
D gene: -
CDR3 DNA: TGCGCCAGACTTCTCGACAGCCTCTCTCACAATGAGCAGTTCTTC
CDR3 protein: CARLLDSLSHNEQFF

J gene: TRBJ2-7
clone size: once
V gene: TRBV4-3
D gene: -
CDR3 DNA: TGCGCCAGCAGCCAAGATCCTCGTTACGAGCAGTACTTC
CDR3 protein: CASSQDPRYEQYF

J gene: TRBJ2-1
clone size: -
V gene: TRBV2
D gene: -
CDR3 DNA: TGTGCCAGCACCGGTGGGGGGTTGGGGAACAATGAGCAGTTCTTC
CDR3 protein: CASTGGGLGNNEQFF

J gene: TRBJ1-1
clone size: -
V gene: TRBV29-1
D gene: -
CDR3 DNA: TGCAGCGTCGGAAAACAGGGAACTGAAGCTTTCTTT
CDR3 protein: CSVGKQGTEAFF

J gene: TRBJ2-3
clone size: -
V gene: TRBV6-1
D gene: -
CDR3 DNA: TGTGCCAGCAGTGAATTCGAAGGAGGTACGCAGTATTTT
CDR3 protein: CASSEFEGGTQYF

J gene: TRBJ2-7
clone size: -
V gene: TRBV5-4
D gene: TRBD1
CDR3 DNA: TGTGCCAGCAGCCCTCAGGGGGCGAAGCCCTACGAGCAGTACTTC
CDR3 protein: CASSPQGAKPYEQYF

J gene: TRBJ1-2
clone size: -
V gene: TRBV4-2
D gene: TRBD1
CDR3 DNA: TGTGCCAGCAGCCCCGGACGGACAGGGGTCGATTACTATGGCTACACCTTC
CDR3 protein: CASSPGRTGVDYYGYTF

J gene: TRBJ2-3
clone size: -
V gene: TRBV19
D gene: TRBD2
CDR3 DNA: TGTGCCAGTAGTATAGGGGGGACTAGTATGACAGATACGCAGTATTTT
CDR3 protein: CASSIGGTSMTDTQYF

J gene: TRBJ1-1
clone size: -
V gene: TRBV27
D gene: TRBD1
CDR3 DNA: TGTGCCAGCAGCAGGAACAGGGGAGATAAAGCTTTCTTT
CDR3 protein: CASSRNRGDKAFF

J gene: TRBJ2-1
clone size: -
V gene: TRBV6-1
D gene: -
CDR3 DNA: TGTGCCAGCAGTGAGTTAGCGACCCGCTACAATGAGCAGTTCTTC
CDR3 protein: CASSELATRYNEQFF

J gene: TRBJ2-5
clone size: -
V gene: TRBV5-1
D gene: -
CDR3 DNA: TGCGCCAGCAGCTTGGCTCCGTCGTACCAAGAGACCCAGTACTTC
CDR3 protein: CASSLAPSYQETQYF

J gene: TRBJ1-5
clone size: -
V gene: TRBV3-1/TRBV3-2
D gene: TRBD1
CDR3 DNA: TGTGCCAGCAGCCAAGATATGAGGGGGCAAGGTGGGCGCAATCAGCCCCAGCATTTT
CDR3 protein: CASSQDMRGQGGRNQPQHF

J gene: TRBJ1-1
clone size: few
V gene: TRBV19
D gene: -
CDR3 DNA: TGTGCCAGTAGTATTGGGGGGGTCGCTGAAGCTTTCTTT
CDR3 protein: CASSIGGVAEAFF

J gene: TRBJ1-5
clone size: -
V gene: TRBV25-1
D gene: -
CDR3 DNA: TGTGCCAGCAGTGAATGGCAAACAGGCAGCAATCAGCCCCAGCATTTT
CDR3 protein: CASSEWQTGSNQPQHF

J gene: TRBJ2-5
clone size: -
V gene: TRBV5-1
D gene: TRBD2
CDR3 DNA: TGCGCCAGCAGCCCGGGAGGGGTCAGAGAGACCCAGTACTTC
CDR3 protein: CASSPGGVRETQYF

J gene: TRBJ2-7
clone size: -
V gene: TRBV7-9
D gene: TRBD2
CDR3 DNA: TGTGCCAGCAGCCCCGGGGGGGGCGCGGACTACGAGCAGTACTTC
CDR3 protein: CASSPGGGADYEQYF

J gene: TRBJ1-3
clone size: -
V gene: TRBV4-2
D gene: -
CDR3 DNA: TGTGCCAGCAGCCAAGGTTCGGCGCGTATCGGGGACACCATATATTTT
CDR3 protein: CASSQGSARIGDTIYF

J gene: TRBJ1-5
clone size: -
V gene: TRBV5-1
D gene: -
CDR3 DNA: TGCGCCAGCAGCCCAGGCGACAGTTGGGACTTCAGTCAGCCCCAGCATTTT
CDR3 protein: CASSPGDSWDFSQPQHF

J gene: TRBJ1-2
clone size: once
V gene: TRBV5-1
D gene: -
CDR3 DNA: TGCGCCAGCAGCTTGGGACAGGTTAACTATGGCTACACCTTC
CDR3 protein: CASSLGQVNYGYTF

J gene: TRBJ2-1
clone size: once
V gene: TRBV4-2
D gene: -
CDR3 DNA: TGTGCCAGCAGCCAAGATCCAGGTGACAATGAGCAGTTCTTC
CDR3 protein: CASSQDPGDNEQFF

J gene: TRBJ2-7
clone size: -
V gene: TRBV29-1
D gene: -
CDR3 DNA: TGCAGCGTTGATATCGCAGGCTCCTACGAGCAGTACTTC
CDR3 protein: CSVDIAGSYEQYF

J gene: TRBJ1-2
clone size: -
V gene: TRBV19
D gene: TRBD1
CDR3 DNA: TGTGCCAGTAACCCGGGACAGGGGATTCGAAGCTATGGCTACACCTTC
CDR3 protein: CASNPGQGIRSYGYTF

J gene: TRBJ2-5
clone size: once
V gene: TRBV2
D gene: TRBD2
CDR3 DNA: TGTGCCAGCAACCCCGGGGGAGGGACTAGGGGGAAAGAGACCCAGTACTTC
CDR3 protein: CASNPGGGTRGKETQYF

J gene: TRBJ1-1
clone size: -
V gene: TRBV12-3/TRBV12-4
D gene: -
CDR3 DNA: TGTGCCAGCTTGCCAGGGCGGTTCTCTGAAGCTTTCTTT
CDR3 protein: CASLPGRFSEAFF

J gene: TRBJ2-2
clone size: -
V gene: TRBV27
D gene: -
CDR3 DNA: TGTGCCAGCAGGACTAGAGGGTACACCGGGGAGCTGTTTTTT
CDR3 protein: CASRTRGYTGELFF

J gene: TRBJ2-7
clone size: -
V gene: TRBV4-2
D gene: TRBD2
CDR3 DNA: TGTGCCAGCAGCCAAGGAGGGCGGGAGCGCAACGAGCAGTACTTC
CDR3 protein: CASSQGGRERNEQYF